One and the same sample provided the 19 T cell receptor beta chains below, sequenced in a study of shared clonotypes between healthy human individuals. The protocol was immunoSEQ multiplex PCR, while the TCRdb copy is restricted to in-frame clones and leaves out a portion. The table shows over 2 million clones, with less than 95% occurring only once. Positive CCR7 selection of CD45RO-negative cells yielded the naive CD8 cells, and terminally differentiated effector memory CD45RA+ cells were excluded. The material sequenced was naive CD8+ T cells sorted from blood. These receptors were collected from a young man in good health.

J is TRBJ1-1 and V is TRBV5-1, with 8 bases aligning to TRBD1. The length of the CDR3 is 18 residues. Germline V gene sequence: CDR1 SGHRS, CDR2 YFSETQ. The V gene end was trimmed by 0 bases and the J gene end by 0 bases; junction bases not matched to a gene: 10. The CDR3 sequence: CASSLARSLDRVNTEAFF. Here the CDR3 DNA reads TGCGCCAGCAGCTTGGCCCGCTCCCTGGACAGGGTGAACACTGAAGCTTTCTTT.

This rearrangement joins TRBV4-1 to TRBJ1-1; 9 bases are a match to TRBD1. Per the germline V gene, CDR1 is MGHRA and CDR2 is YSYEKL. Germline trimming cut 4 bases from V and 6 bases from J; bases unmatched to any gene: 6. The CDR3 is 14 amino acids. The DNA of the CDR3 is TGCGCCAGCAGCCTTATAGACAGGGGGGCTGAAGCTTTCTTT. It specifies CASSLIDRGAEAFF.

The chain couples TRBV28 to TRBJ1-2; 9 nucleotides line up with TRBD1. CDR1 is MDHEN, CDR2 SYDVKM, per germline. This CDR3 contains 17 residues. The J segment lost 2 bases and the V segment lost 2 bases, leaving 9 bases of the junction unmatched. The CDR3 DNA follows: TGTGCCAGCAGTTTACCTACCCACAGGGGGCTGAACTATGGCTACACCTTC. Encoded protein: CASSLPTHRGLNYGYTF.

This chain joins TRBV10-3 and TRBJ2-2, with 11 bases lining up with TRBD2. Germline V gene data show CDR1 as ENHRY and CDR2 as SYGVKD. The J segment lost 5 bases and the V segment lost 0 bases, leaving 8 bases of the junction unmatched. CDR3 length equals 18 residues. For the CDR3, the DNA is TGTGCCATCAGTGAGTCGACTAGCGGGATAGACGGGACCGGGGAGCTGTTTTTT. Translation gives CAISESTSGIDGTGELFF.

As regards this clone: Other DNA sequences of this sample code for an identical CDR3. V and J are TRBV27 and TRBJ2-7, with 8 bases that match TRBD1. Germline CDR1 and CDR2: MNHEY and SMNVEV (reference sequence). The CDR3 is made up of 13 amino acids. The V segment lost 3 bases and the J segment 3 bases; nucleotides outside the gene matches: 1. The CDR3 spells CASSFGQGYEQYF. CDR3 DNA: TGTGCCAGCAGTTTTGGACAGGGCTACGAGCAGTACTTC.

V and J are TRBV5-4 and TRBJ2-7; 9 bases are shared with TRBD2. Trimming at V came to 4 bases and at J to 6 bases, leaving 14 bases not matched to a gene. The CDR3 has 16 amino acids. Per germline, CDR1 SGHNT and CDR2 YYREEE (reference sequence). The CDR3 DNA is TGTGCCAGCAGCCCAGCTCCAGGGACTAGCTATTCCGAGCAGTACTTC. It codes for CASSPAPGTSYSEQYF.

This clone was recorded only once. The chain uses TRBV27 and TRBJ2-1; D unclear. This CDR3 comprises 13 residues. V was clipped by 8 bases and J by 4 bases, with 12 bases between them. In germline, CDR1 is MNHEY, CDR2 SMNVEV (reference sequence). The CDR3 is CASALRAYNEQFF. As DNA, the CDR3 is TGTGCCAGCGCACTTAGAGCTTACAATGAGCAGTTCTTC.

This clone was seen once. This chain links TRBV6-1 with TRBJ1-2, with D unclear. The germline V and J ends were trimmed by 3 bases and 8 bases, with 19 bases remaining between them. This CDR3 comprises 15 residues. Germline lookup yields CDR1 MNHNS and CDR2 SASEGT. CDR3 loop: CASSDPLWLDFGYTF. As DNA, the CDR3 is TGTGCCAGCAGTGATCCCCTGTGGTTGGACTTCGGCTACACCTTC.

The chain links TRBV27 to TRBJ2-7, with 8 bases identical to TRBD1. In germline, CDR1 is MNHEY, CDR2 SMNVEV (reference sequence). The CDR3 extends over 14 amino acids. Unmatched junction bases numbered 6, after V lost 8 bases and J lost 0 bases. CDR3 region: CASSPGGASYEQYF. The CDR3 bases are TGTGCCAGCTCTCCAGGGGGCGCCTCCTACGAGCAGTACTTC.

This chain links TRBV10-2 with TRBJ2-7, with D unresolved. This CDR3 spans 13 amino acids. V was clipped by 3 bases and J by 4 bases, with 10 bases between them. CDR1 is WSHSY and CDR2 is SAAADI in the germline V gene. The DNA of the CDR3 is TGCGCCAGCAGTGAAGGGCATGGATACGAGCAGTACTTC. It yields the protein CASSEGHGYEQYF.

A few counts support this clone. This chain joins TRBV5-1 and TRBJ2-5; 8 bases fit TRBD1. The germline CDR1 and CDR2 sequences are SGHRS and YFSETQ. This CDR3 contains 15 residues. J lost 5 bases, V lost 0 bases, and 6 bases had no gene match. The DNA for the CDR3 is TGCGCCAGCAGCTTGGCCGGGGACAGGCTTGAGACCCAGTACTTC. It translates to CASSLAGDRLETQYF.

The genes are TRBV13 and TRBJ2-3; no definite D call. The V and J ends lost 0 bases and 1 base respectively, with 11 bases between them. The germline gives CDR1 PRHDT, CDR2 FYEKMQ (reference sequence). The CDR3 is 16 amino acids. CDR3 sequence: CASSLGPGWGTDTQYF. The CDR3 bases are TGTGCCAGCAGCTTAGGTCCCGGGTGGGGCACAGATACGCAGTATTTT.

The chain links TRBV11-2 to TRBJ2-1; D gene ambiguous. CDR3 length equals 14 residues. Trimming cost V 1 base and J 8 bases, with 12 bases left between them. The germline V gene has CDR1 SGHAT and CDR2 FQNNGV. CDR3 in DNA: TGTGCCAGCAGCTTAGGGGTGACCCCCCATGAGCAGTTCTTC. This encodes CASSLGVTPHEQFF. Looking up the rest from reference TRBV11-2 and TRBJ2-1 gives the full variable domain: EAGVAQSPRYKIIEKRQSVAFWCNPISGHATLYWYQQILGQGPKLLIQFQNNGVVDDSQLPKDRFSAERLKGVDSTLKIQPAKLEDSAVYLCASSLGVTPHEQFFGPGTRLTVL.

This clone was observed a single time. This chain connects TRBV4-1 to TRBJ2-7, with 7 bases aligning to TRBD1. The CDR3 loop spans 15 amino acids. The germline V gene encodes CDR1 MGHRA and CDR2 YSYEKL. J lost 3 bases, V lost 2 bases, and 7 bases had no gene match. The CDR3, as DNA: TGCGCCAGCAGCCAAATTCGTACAGGGGTCTACGAGCAGTACTTC. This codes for CASSQIRTGVYEQYF.

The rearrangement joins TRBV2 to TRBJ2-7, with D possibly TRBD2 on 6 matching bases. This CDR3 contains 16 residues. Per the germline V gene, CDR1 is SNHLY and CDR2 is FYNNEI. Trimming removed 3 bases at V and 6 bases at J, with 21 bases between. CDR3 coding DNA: TGTGCCAGCAGTGACATAAGCGGAGGGGCACCGGGCGAGCAGTACTTC. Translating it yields CASSDISGGAPGEQYF.

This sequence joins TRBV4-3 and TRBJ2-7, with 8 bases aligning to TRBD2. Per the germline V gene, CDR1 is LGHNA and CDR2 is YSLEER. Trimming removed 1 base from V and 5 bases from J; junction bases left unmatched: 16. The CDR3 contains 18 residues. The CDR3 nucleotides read TGCGCCAGCAGCCAAGGCGAGGGCTTTGGTAGCGGGATCCACGAGCAGTACTTC. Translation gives CASSQGEGFGSGIHEQYF.

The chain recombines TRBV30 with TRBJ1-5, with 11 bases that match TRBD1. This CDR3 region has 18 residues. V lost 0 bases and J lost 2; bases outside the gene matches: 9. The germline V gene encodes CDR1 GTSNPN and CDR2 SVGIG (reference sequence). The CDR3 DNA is TGTGCCTGGAGTGTCCGGGACAGGGGGGTTATAGGCAATCAGCCCCAGCATTTT. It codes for CAWSVRDRGVIGNQPQHF.

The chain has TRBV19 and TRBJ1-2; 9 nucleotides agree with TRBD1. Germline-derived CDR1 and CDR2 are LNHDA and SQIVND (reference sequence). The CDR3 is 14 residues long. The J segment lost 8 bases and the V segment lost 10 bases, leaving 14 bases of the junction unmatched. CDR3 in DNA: TGTGCCACCTCCTTTGCCGGACAGGGGTACGGCTACACCTTC. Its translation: CATSFAGQGYGYTF.

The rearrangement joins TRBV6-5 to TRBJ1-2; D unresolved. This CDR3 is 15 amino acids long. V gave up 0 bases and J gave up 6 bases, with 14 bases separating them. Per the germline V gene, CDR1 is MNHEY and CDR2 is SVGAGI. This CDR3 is CASSYSTWDYDGYTF. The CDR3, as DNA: TGTGCCAGCAGTTACTCGACATGGGATTATGATGGCTACACCTTC.